This record covers a single TCR beta chain. Its target is not known. The record originates from a study of OX40 agonist ivuxolimab in advanced cancers. Trimming cost V 6 bases and J 0 bases; bases outside gene matches: 8. The CDR3 totals 17 residues. Sequenced by immunoSEQ multiplex PCR; TCRdb stores in-frame clones only, minus some. Here the sample spans 30,000 to 40,000 clones, 92% being singletons. Study conclusions and caveats: The 0.1-3.0 mg/kg partial responders had among the lowest clonal expansion. At 0.1 to 3.0 mg/kg and by week 6, clonal expansion occurred in CD4+ and CD8+ blood T cells.

The sample was CD4+ or CD8+ T cells sorted from blood, taken in a trial of the OX40 agonist ivuxolimab. The sequence was obtained from an adult with an advanced solid tumor such as melanoma, head and neck, liver or kidney cancer. V and J are TRBV23-1 and TRBJ2-6; 7 nucleotides align to TRBD1. TRBV23-1 belongs to the ORF category, with a function that is uncertain. The CDR3 sequence is CASRITGDSSGANVLTF. The CDR3 coding sequence is TGCGCCAGCAGAATCACAGGGGACAGCTCTGGGGCCAACGTCCTGACTTTC.